These T cell receptor beta chains were read from a single sample in a study of blood T cells in healthy people across ages. TCRdb itself ran the 5' RACE reads through MiXCR, one entry per CDR3 protein. The repertoire holds roughly 500,000 distinct CDR3 sequences, 25% to 30% seen once, with 15% to 20% in the top ten. The sample comprised blood. The receptors shown here come from a woman in her 70s in good health. The conserved cysteine and the conserved F or W are not part of the CDR3 here. A D gene is named only where the DNA matches it firmly.

j_call	d_call	cdr3_length	v_call	cdr3_aa
TRBJ2-2	-	11	TRBV11-2	ASSLWGTGELF
TRBJ2-1	TRBD1	12	TRBV5-1	ASSRDRGNNEQF
TRBJ1-4	TRBD1	13	TRBV7-6	ASSPTQGADEKLF
TRBJ1-1	-	12	TRBV4-1	ASRQRGSSTEAF
TRBJ2-7	-	13	TRBV7-9	ASSLGVVGTHEQY
TRBJ2-7	TRBD2	14	TRBV28	ASTQRHGGAGDEQY
-	TRBD1	13	TRBV20-1	SARDPWTGGHEQY
TRBJ1-5	-	13	TRBV12-3/TRBV12-4	ASSLDTISNQPQH
TRBJ1-2	TRBD1	13	TRBV4-2	ASSQDSAGGYGYT
TRBJ1-1	-	9	TRBV6-5	ASTKGARAF
TRBJ2-5	TRBD1	12	TRBV10-3	ASTTGTGTETQY
TRBJ2-6	TRBD2	15	TRBV10-2	ASRQLAGDSGANVLT
TRBJ1-6	-	15	TRBV27	ASSKRGSSSYNSPLH
TRBJ1-3	-	18	TRBV6-1	ASTSILQRVLLSSGNTIY
TRBJ2-5	-	13	TRBV10-3	AIGDRNAIGETQY
TRBJ2-7	-	11	TRBV11-2	ASSLEPLHEQY
TRBJ1-4	-	13	TRBV15	ATSRGEGLNEKLF
TRBJ2-3	-	13	TRBV28	ASSTPSGPSDTQY
TRBJ2-2	TRBD1	11	TRBV2	ASSQQGVGELF
TRBJ2-5	TRBD2	17	TRBV5-1	ASSPGLAGRLLYQETQY
TRBJ2-2	-	12	TRBV29-1	SVGARRDTGELF
TRBJ1-4	-	10	TRBV10-3	AISPSGEKLF
TRBJ1-2	TRBD1	12	TRBV7-9	ASSLGDRVRGYT
-	TRBD1	11	TRBV29-1	SAAQGASYEQY
TRBJ1-4	TRBD1	11	TRBV20-1	SAQGTANEKLF
TRBJ1-5	TRBD1	15	TRBV24-1	ATSETNGQGAFQPQH
TRBJ1-1	TRBD1	8	TRBV2	ASGDRETF
TRBJ1-2	-	13	TRBV12-3/TRBV12-4	ASSLGTMGDYGYT
TRBJ1-1	TRBD1	13	TRBV15	ATSRTTGGNTEAF
TRBJ2-7	-	12	TRBV2	ASRLQAPAYEQY
TRBJ2-5	TRBD1	13	TRBV6-1	ASSLWGQGRETQY
TRBJ2-2	TRBD2	15	TRBV3-1	ASSQPGLAGVTGELF